This T cell receptor (beta chain) was sequenced in a study of OX40 agonist ivuxolimab in advanced cancers. Study-wide context: Three dose-escalation patients had partial responses: one with hepatocellular carcinoma and two with cutaneous melanoma.

Study-level results: CD8+ T cells averaged more expanded clones than CD4+. In a subset of nonresponders, normalized T-cell clonal expansion was also low.

Libraries were prepared by immunoSEQ multiplex PCR; TCRdb keeps only in-frame clonotypes and omits some of them. Of 70,000 to 80,000 clones listed, approximately 86% are singletons. Autoimmune disease history or systemic immunosuppression excluded patients. About this clone: No antigen is known for it.

The CDR3 covers 18 residues. CDR1 SGHAT and CDR2 FQNNGV come from the germline V gene. With 5 bases clipped from V and 4 bases from J, the junction kept 15 bases outside the gene matches. Sequencing used CD4+ or CD8+ T cells sorted from blood, obtained in a trial of the OX40 agonist ivuxolimab. This rearrangement joins TRBV11-2 to TRBJ2-3; 10 bases agree with TRBD1. The clonotype comes from an adult with an advanced solid tumor such as melanoma, head and neck, liver or kidney cancer. The CDR3 nucleotides read TGTGCCAGCAGCCAAATTATACCGGGACAGGGGTTCGCAGATACGCAGTATTTT. Translation: CASSQIIPGQGFADTQYF. Filled out from reference TRBV11-2 and TRBJ2-3, the complete variable domain reads EAGVAQSPRYKIIEKRQSVAFWCNPISGHATLYWYQQILGQGPKLLIQFQNNGVVDDSQLPKDRFSAERLKGVDSTLKIQPAKLEDSAVYLCASSQIIPGQGFADTQYFGPGTRLTVL.